This T cell receptor beta chain derives from a study of siplizumab effects on memory and regulatory T cells. Study-wide findings and caveats: The mapping of alloreactive clones to unstimulated subsets covered only a minor fraction of them.

Of note for this clone: As yet, its antigen is unknown.

Germline V CDR1 and CDR2: WSHSY, SAAADI. The length of the CDR3 is 14 residues. The germline V and J ends were trimmed by 9 bases and 3 bases, with 18 bases remaining between them. Assays examined about 9.1 x 10^4 TCR templates per sample. Sequenced by immunoSEQ multiplex PCR; TCRdb stores in-frame clones only, minus some. The sample lists roughly 68,000 clones; 90% to 97% were seen once. This sequence originates from a human donor in good health. V gene TRBV10-2 combines with J gene TRBJ2-7; possible D gene TRBD1, 7 bases. The sample was naive CD8+ T cells sorted from blood. CDR3 protein: CASKGTAEGYEQYF. The CDR3 DNA is TGCGCCAGTAAAGGGACAGCGGAGGGCTACGAGCAGTACTTC.